These T cell receptor beta chains were read from a single sample in a study of blood T cell repertoires in COVID-19. Generated by immunoSEQ multiplex PCR, the TCRdb table keeps only in-frame clones and is missing some. The sample records about 210,000 clones, around four fifths being singletons. Sequenced sample: peripheral blood. These TCRs come from a woman in her fifties or sixties with active or convalescent COVID-19. CDR3s include the opening cysteine and the closing phenylalanine or tryptophan. A D gene is named only where the DNA matches it firmly. Size tells how often a clone was seen (once, few, many) or the class of an expanded clone, and some rows leave it out.

TRBV28,NA,NA,TRBJ1-2,14,CASSPPGTNYGYTF,TGTGCCAGCAGTCCCCCCGGGACAAACTATGGCTACACCTTC
TRBV24-1,NA,NA,TRBJ1-2,14,CATSDLDAWRGCTF,TGTGCCACCAGTGATTTGGACGCGTGGAGGGGTTGCACCTTC
TRBV19,NA,NA,TRBJ1-1,16,CASSFRGVGWDTEAFF,TGTGCCAGTTCTTTTCGGGGGGTCGGTTGGGATACTGAAGCTTTCTTT
TRBV11-3,TRBD2,NA,TRBJ2-1,16,CASSLVSGISYNEQFF,TGTGCCAGCAGCTTAGTGAGCGGGATTTCGTACAATGAGCAGTTCTTC
TRBV5-4,TRBD2,NA,TRBJ2-5,16,CASSLGLAETQETQYF,TGTGCCAGCAGTCTTGGACTAGCGGAGACCCAAGAGACCCAGTACTTC
TRBV10-3,TRBD2,NA,TRBJ2-7,13,CAISTSGTYEQYF,TGTGCCATCTCCACTAGCGGGACGTACGAGCAGTACTTC
TRBV6-1,TRBD2,NA,TRBJ2-3,18,CASSEAVAGGASTDTQYF,TGTGCCAGCAGTGAAGCGGTAGCGGGGGGTGCTAGCACAGATACGCAGTATTTT
TRBV12-5,TRBD1,once,TRBJ1-2,15,CASGPGDREGEGYTF,TGTGCTAGTGGCCCAGGGGACAGGGAGGGAGAGGGCTACACCTTC
TRBV6-2/TRBV6-3,NA,NA,TRBJ1-5,14,CASSFPGVGQPQHF,TGTGCCAGCAGTTTTCCAGGGGTAGGTCAGCCCCAGCATTTT
TRBV9,TRBD2,NA,TRBJ2-2,16,CASSFRPGLRSGELFF,TGTGCCAGCAGCTTTCGGCCGGGACTACGTTCCGGGGAGCTGTTTTTT
TRBV2,NA,NA,TRBJ1-1,14,CASSEAGGNTEAFF,TGTGCCAGCAGTGAAGCCGGCGGGAACACTGAAGCTTTCTTT
TRBV4-1,TRBD2,NA,TRBJ2-7,16,CASSPLRLAGENEQYF,TGCGCCAGCAGCCCCCTTAGGCTAGCGGGAGAGAACGAGCAGTACTTC
TRBV19,NA,NA,TRBJ2-3,17,CASSISGLPPFSDTQYF,TGTGCCAGTAGTATCTCTGGACTTCCCCCTTTTTCAGATACGCAGTATTTT
TRBV6-5,TRBD1,NA,TRBJ1-1,15,CASRHKRGLNTEAFF,TGTGCCAGCCGCCACAAAAGGGGGCTGAACACTGAAGCTTTCTTT
TRBV7-9,NA,NA,TRBJ1-3,14,CASSLGLSGNTIYF,TGTGCCAGCAGCTTAGGGCTCTCTGGAAACACCATATATTTT
TRBV5-6,NA,NA,TRBJ1-4,13,CASSFSSNEKLFF,TGTGCCAGCAGCTTCAGTTCCAATGAAAAACTGTTTTTT
TRBV9,TRBD2,NA,TRBJ2-6,17,CASSPRGGGFGANVLTF,TGTGCCAGCAGCCCCCGCGGGGGGGGTTTCGGGGCCAACGTCCTGACTTTC
TRBV11-2,NA,NA,TRBJ2-5,15,CASSLEAQYQETQYF,TGTGCCAGCAGCTTAGAGGCCCAGTACCAAGAGACCCAGTACTTC
TRBV5-1,NA,NA,TRBJ2-7,13,CASSGGTAYEQYF,TGCGCCAGCAGCGGGGGGACAGCCTACGAGCAGTACTTC
TRBV5-8,NA,NA,TRBJ1-6,15,CASSPRQATLSPLHF,TGTGCCAGCAGCCCACGCCAGGCCACACTTTCACCCCTCCACTTT
TRBV19,NA,NA,TRBJ1-1,15,CATQGMALGDTEAFF,TGTGCCACCCAGGGGATGGCTTTGGGGGACACTGAAGCTTTCTTT
TRBV7-6,NA,NA,TRBJ1-4,15,CASSFTQAWNEKLFF,TGTGCCAGCAGCTTTACACAGGCCTGGAATGAAAAACTGTTTTTT
TRBV5-5,NA,NA,TRBJ2-3,17,CASSFDLRTSYTDTQYF,TGTGCCAGCAGCTTTGATCTGAGGACTTCCTACACAGATACGCAGTATTTT
TRBV27,TRBD1,NA,TRBJ1-2,15,CASSRTGQGNYGYTF,TGTGCCAGCAGTCGAACGGGACAGGGGAATTATGGCTACACCTTC
TRBV28,NA,NA,TRBJ2-7,16,CASSPVRQRRPYEQYF,TGTGCCAGCAGCCCCGTTAGACAGCGCCGACCCTACGAGCAGTACTTC
TRBV5-4,NA,NA,TRBJ1-3,13,CASSASGGNTIYF,TGTGCCAGCAGCGCGTCAGGTGGAAACACCATATATTTT
TRBV6-2/TRBV6-3,TRBD2,NA,TRBJ2-7,17,CASSSHQTSGRAGEQYF,TGTGCCAGCAGTTCACACCAAACTAGCGGGAGGGCAGGCGAGCAGTACTTC
TRBV6-5,TRBD2,NA,TRBJ2-7,15,CASSYQAGGSFEQYF,TGTGCCAGCAGTTACCAAGCGGGAGGATCCTTCGAGCAGTACTTC
TRBV27,NA,NA,TRBJ1-4,16,CASSLNLGSTNEKLFF,TGTGCCAGCAGTTTGAACTTAGGGAGCACGAATGAAAAACTGTTTTTT
TRBV28,NA,NA,TRBJ2-1,12,CASNRGYNEQFF,TGTGCCAGCAATCGCGGTTACAATGAGCAGTTCTTC
TRBV5-1,NA,NA,TRBJ2-5,13,CASSLGTQGTQYF,TGCGCCAGCAGCCTAGGGACACAAGGGACCCAGTACTTC
TRBV19,NA,few,TRBJ1-5,13,CASSRQFNQPQHF,TGTGCCAGTAGCCGACAGTTCAATCAGCCCCAGCATTTT
TRBV6-5,NA,once,TRBJ2-6,14,CASKQPSGANVLTF,TGTGCCAGCAAACAGCCTTCTGGGGCCAACGTCCTGACTTTC
TRBV6-5,NA,NA,TRBJ1-1,13,CASARGGDTEAFF,TGTGCCAGCGCCCGGGGCGGGGACACTGAAGCTTTCTTT
TRBV29-1,NA,NA,TRBJ2-7,10,CSVDSSEQYF,TGCAGCGTTGATTCCTCCGAGCAGTACTTC
TRBV20-1,TRBD2,NA,TRBJ2-3,14,CSASSAGVTDTQYF,TGCAGTGCTAGTTCTGCGGGGGTCACAGATACGCAGTATTTT
TRBV28,NA,NA,TRBJ2-1,13,CASSDTGLNEQFF,TGTGCCAGCAGTGACACAGGGCTCAATGAGCAGTTCTTC
TRBV9,NA,NA,TRBJ2-2,16,CASSVAPSAATGELFF,TGTGCCAGCAGCGTAGCCCCCTCAGCGGCCACCGGGGAGCTGTTTTTT
TRBV6-5,TRBD1,NA,TRBJ2-7,14,CASQWGQDSYEQYF,TGTGCCAGCCAATGGGGACAGGACTCCTACGAGCAGTACTTC
TRBV10-3,TRBD2,NA,TRBJ2-3,13,CAIKRESTDTQYF,TGTGCCATCAAGCGGGAGAGCACAGATACGCAGTATTTT
TRBV24-1,TRBD1,once,TRBJ2-1,16,CATSDSWDRVRNEQFF,TGTGCCACCAGTGATTCCTGGGACAGGGTACGCAATGAGCAGTTCTTC
TRBV19,NA,NA,TRBJ1-5,15,CASSIDGTPRQPQHF,TGTGCCAGTAGTATAGATGGGACACCCAGGCAGCCCCAGCATTTT
TRBV5-4,NA,NA,TRBJ2-2,17,CASSSQFGLRNTGELFF,TGTGCCAGCAGCTCACAATTTGGACTGAGGAACACCGGGGAGCTGTTTTTT
TRBV29-1,NA,NA,TRBJ1-2,14,CSVEDREQNYGYTF,TGCAGCGTTGAAGATCGTGAACAAAACTATGGCTACACCTTC
TRBV2,TRBD2,NA,TRBJ2-3,14,CASSIRGGTDTQYF,TGTGCCAGCAGTATACGGGGGGGGACAGATACGCAGTATTTT
TRBV6-4,TRBD1,NA,TRBJ1-3,18,CASSDAGTGGGTGNTIYF,TGTGCCAGCAGTGACGCCGGGACAGGGGGCGGAACTGGAAACACCATATATTTT
TRBV6-5,NA,NA,TRBJ2-2,13,CASSYPNTGELFF,TGTGCCAGCAGTTACCCTAACACCGGGGAGCTGTTTTTT
TRBV24-1,TRBD1,NA,TRBJ2-1,15,CATSDSGQVYNEQFF,TGTGCCACCAGTGATTCCGGACAGGTGTACAATGAGCAGTTCTTC
TRBV28,NA,NA,TRBJ1-1,12,CASSSRGVTSFF,TGTGCCAGCAGTTCCCGGGGGGTTACGTCTTTCTTT
TRBV10-3,NA,NA,TRBJ2-2,14,CAISVAVNTGELFF,TGTGCCATCAGTGTAGCGGTGAACACCGGGGAGCTGTTTTTT
TRBV4-1,TRBD1,NA,TRBJ2-4,18,CASSQDLVRGMAKNIQYF,TGCGCCAGCAGCCAAGATCTTGTCAGGGGGATGGCCAAAAACATTCAGTACTTC
TRBV6-5,TRBD2,NA,TRBJ2-3,15,CASSYSGGITDTQYF,TGTGCCAGCAGTTACTCCGGGGGGATCACAGATACGCAGTATTTT
TRBV18,NA,NA,TRBJ1-3,13,CASSPNRANTIYF,TGTGCCAGCTCACCGAACAGGGCCAACACCATATATTTT